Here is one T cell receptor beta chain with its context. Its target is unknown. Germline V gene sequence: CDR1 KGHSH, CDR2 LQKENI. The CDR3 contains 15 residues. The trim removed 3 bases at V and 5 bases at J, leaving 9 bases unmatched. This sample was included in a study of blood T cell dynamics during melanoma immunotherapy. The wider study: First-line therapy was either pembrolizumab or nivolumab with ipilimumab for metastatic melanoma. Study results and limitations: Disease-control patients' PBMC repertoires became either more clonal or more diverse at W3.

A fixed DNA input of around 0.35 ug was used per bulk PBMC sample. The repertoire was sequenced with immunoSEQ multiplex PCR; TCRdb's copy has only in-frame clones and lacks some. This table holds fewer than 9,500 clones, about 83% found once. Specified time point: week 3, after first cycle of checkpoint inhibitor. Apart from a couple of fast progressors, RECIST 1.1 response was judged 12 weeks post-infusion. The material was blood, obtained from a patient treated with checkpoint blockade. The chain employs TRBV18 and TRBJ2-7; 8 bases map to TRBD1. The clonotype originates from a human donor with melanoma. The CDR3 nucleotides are TGTGCCAGCTCACCCCGACAGGGGTTAAAGGACGAGCAGTACTTC. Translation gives CASSPRQGLKDEQYF.